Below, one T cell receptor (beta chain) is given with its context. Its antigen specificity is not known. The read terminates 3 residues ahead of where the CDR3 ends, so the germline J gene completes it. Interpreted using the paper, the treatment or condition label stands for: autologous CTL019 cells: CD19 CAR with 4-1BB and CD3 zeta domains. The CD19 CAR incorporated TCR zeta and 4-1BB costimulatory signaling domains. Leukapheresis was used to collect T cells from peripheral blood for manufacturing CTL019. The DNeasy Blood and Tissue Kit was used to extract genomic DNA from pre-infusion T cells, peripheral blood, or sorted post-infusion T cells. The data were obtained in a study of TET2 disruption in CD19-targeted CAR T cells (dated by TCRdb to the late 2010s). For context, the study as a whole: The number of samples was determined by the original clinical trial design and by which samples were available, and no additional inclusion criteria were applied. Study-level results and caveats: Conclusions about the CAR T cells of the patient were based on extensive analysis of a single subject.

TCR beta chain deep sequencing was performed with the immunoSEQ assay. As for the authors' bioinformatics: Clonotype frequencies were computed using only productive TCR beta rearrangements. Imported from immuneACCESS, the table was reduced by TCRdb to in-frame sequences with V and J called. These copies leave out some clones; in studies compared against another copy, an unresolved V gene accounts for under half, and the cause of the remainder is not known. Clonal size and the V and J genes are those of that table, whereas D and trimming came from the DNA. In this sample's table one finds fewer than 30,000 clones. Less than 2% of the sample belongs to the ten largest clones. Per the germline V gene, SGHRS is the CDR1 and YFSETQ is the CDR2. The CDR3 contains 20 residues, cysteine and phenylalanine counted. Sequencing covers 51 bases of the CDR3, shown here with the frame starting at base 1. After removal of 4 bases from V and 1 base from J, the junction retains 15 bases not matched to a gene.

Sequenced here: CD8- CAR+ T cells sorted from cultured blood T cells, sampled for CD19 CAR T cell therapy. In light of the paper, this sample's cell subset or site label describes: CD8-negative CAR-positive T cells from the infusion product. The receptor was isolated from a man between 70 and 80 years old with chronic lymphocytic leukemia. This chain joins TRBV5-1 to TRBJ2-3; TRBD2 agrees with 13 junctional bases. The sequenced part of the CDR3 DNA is TGCGCCAGCAGCCTGGGACTAGCGGGGACCGGGGCTCAGGGCACAGATACG. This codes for CASSLGLAGTGAQGTDT. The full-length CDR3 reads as CASSLGLAGTGAQGTDTQYF.